These 29 T cell receptor beta chains were sequenced from one sample in a study of shared clonotypes between healthy human individuals. Generated by immunoSEQ multiplex PCR, the TCRdb table keeps only in-frame clones and is missing some. Of some 2,500,000 clones in the sample, roughly 92% are singletons; the top ten hold 0.3% to 0.45%. Sequenced: naive CD4+ T cells from PBMCs. Subset here: CD45RA+ positively selected. The receptors come from a man aged 18-30 years in good health. Some clones in this sample may be carry-over from other donors' samples.

The chain joins TRBV28 to TRBJ1-1; D may be TRBD1 (5 bases). Germline V gene lookup returns CDR1 MDHEN and CDR2 SYDVKM. Trimming stripped 7 bases from V and 6 bases from J, with 15 bases between. The CDR3 is 13 amino acids. The DNA for the CDR3 is TGTGCCAGCAACGTCGGGACTCTCCCTGAAGCTTTCTTT. This codes for CASNVGTLPEAFF.

The CDR3: CASSLRGGGGYTF. CDR3 nucleotide sequence: TGTGCCAGCAGTTTAAGGGGGGGCGGTGGCTACACCTTC. The rearrangement links TRBV27 to TRBJ1-2; a possible D gene is TRBD1 (6 bases). The germline V gene has CDR1 MNHEY and CDR2 SMNVEV (reference sequence). Deletions cut 2 bases from V and 7 bases from J, with 11 bases between. This CDR3 has 13 residues.

The chain couples TRBV5-1 to TRBJ2-5; 12 positions agree with TRBD1. V shed 4 bases and J 3 bases; nucleotides not matched to a gene: 7. The CDR3 consists of 16 residues. Germline assignment: CDR1 SGHRS and CDR2 YFSETQ. The CDR3: CASSPHGTGGEETQYF. The CDR3 region has the DNA TGCGCCAGCAGCCCCCACGGGACAGGGGGCGAAGAGACCCAGTACTTC.

CDR3 sequence: CASSYRHEQYF. DNA for the CDR3: TGTGCCAGCAGTTACCGCCACGAGCAGTACTTC. The gene calls are TRBV6-5 and TRBJ2-7; D ambiguous. Germline CDR1 reads MNHEY; CDR2 reads SVGAGI. The CDR3 consists of 11 residues. Trimming cost V 2 bases and J 5 bases, with 4 bases left between them.

This chain connects TRBV7-8 to TRBJ2-1, with a weak D call TRBD2 (5 bases). CDR1 is SGHVS and CDR2 is FQNEAQ in the germline V gene. The CDR3 has 14 residues. Trimming cost V 2 bases and J 6 bases, with 11 bases left between them. The CDR3 DNA is TGTGCCAGCAGCTTATCGGCGGGTAGCAATGAGCAGTTCTTC. Translated, it gives CASSLSAGSNEQFF.

This rearrangement joins TRBV28 to TRBJ1-4; D is unclear. Trimming took off 3 bases at V and 1 base at J, with 12 bases between the two ends. CDR3 size: 16 residues. The V gene's germline CDR1 is MDHEN and CDR2 SYDVKM. This CDR3 is CASSLSRRGTNEKLFF. The CDR3 DNA is TGTGCCAGCAGTTTGTCCAGGCGAGGAACTAATGAAAAACTGTTTTTT.

This sequence joins TRBV29-1 and TRBJ2-3; TRBD2 is a possible D gene (5 bases). The CDR3 is 15 amino acids. Germline V gene sequence: CDR1 SQVTM, CDR2 ANQGSEA. V was pared by 4 bases and J by 6 bases, with 20 bases between. CDR3: CSVVLGGTHWDTQYF. Written as DNA, the CDR3 is TGCAGCGTTGTTTTAGGAGGCACCCATTGGGATACGCAGTATTTT.

This rearrangement joins TRBV5-1 to TRBJ2-3, with 7 bases that match TRBD2. Germline V gene data show CDR1 as SGHRS and CDR2 as YFSETQ. This CDR3 has 15 residues. Trimming at V came to 0 bases and at J to 5 bases, leaving 6 bases not matched to a gene. The CDR3 DNA is TGCGCCAGCAGCTTGGATCCGGGAGGTCAAGATACGCAGTATTTT. It encodes CASSLDPGGQDTQYF.

This chain links TRBV6-1 with TRBJ1-4, with D tentatively TRBD1 (6 bases). Germline CDR1 is MNHNS and CDR2 is SASEGT. V was cut by 0 bases and J by 8 bases, with 13 bases left in between. The CDR3 has 15 amino acids. As DNA, the CDR3 is TGTGCCAGCAGTGAAGCCGGGGGCTTGAGGGAAAAACTGTTTTTT. This encodes CASSEAGGLREKLFF.

The J gene is TRBJ2-1, the V gene TRBV7-2; TRBD2 is a possible D gene (5 bases). Trimming cost V 3 bases and J 0 bases, with 9 bases left between them. There are 15 residues in the CDR3. Looked up from germline, CDR1 is SGHTA and CDR2 is FQGNSA. The CDR3 DNA sequence: TGTGCCAGCAGCTTTCTGGGGAGCTCCTACAATGAGCAGTTCTTC. It specifies CASSFLGSSYNEQFF.

The rearrangement links TRBV5-8 to TRBJ2-1, with a possible D match to TRBD2 (5 bases). V was pared by 3 bases and J by 6 bases, with 13 bases between. This CDR3 has 14 amino acids. The germline CDR1 and CDR2 sequences are SGHTS and YDEGEE. CDR3 sequence: CASSSLTGINEQFF. CDR3 coding DNA: TGTGCCAGCAGCTCCCTAACGGGGATCAATGAGCAGTTCTTC.

The CDR3 spells CASSGRDSGLIDTQYF. In DNA, the CDR3 is TGTGCCAGCAGCGGCCGGGACAGTGGGTTGATAGATACGCAGTATTTT. The V call is TRBV7-8, the J call TRBJ2-3; TRBD1 matches 7 bases. This CDR3 is built from 16 residues. Unmatched junction bases numbered 13, after V lost 5 bases and J lost 5 bases. Per the germline V gene, CDR1 is SGHVS and CDR2 is FQNEAQ.

The CDR3 DNA is TGTGCCAGCAGCTTAGTTCGGGCGGGAGGCCCCCAAGAGACCCAGTACTTC. Its translation: CASSLVRAGGPQETQYF. V is TRBV11-3 and J is TRBJ2-5; TRBD2 agrees at 8 bases. V shed 1 base and J 1 base; nucleotides not matched to a gene: 8. The germline CDR1 and CDR2 sequences are SGHNT and YENEEA. This CDR3 is built from 17 residues.

V usage is TRBV29-1 and J usage is TRBJ2-7, with D perhaps matching TRBD2 (5 bases). This CDR3 spans 13 amino acids. Looked up from germline, CDR1 is SQVTM and CDR2 is ANQGSEA. V was cut by 0 bases and J by 3 bases, with 9 bases left in between. The CDR3 DNA reads as TGCAGCGTTGAAGATTGGGAGCGCTACGAGCAGTACTTC. Residues: CSVEDWERYEQYF.

Comments on this clone: The sample carries other DNA sequences with the same CDR3. The chain carries TRBV6-6 and TRBJ2-7; the D gene is possibly TRBD2 (6 bases). Germline CDR1 and CDR2: MNHNY and SVGAGI (reference sequence). V dropped 4 bases and J dropped 2 bases, with 12 bases sitting between them. The CDR3 loop spans 14 amino acids. CDR3 region: CASSSGTGPYEQYF. CDR3 coding DNA: TGTGCCAGCAGTTCCGGGACTGGCCCCTACGAGCAGTACTTC.

V gene TRBV27 combines with J gene TRBJ2-7; 9 bases match TRBD1. The germline gives CDR1 MNHEY, CDR2 SMNVEV (reference sequence). The CDR3 loop spans 17 amino acids. The junction had 7 bases not matched to a gene; V was cut back by 0 bases and J by 1 base. The CDR3 coding sequence is TGTGCCAGCAGTTTATCCCTCGGACAGGGGCCATCCTACGAGCAGTACTTC. Its translation: CASSLSLGQGPSYEQYF.

As to this clone: The limits of the CDR3 on the DNA are not certain, so only TCRdb's listed CDR3 is given. V gene TRBV2 combines with J gene TRBJ2-1; the table's D call of TRBD2 was not tested on the DNA. The V gene's germline CDR1 is SNHLY and CDR2 FYNNEI. The CDR3 totals 15 residues, both ends included. CDR3 residues: CASSEVASGSRVKFF.

J is TRBJ2-7 and V is TRBV27, with 10 bases aligning to TRBD2. Germline trimming cut 6 bases from V and 0 bases from J; bases unmatched to any gene: 5. From germline, CDR1 is MNHEY and CDR2 SMNVEV (reference sequence). CDR3 size: 15 residues. CDR3 DNA sequence: TGTGCCAGCAGATTAGCTAGCGGGAGCTCCTACGAGCAGTACTTC. The encoded protein is CASRLASGSSYEQYF.

This chain uses TRBV19 with TRBJ1-4; a possible D gene is TRBD1 (5 bases). The CDR3 has 14 amino acids. V was pared by 8 bases and J by 2 bases, with 12 bases between. CDR1 is LNHDA, CDR2 SQIVND, per germline (reference sequence). The CDR3 region is CASGGRSTNEKLFF. For the CDR3, the DNA is TGTGCCAGTGGGGGACGCTCGACTAATGAAAAACTGTTTTTT.

This sequence joins TRBV7-2 and TRBJ2-5; tentatively, D is TRBD1 or TRBD2 (5 bases each). The CDR3 totals 14 residues. The V end was cut by 5 bases, the J end by 5 bases, with 15 bases between. Germline loops: CDR1 SGHTA, CDR2 FQGNSA. This chain's CDR3 is CASSPEGPGETQYF. In DNA form, the CDR3 reads TGTGCCAGCAGCCCCGAGGGGCCGGGGGAGACCCAGTACTTC. Drawing the rest from reference TRBV7-2 and TRBJ2-5, the complete variable domain is GAGVSQSPSNKVTEKGKDVELRCDPISGHTALYWYRQSLGQGLEFLIYFQGNSAPDKSGLPSDRFSAERTGGSVSTLTIQRTQQEDSAVYLCASSPEGPGETQYFGPGTRLLVL.

CDR3 protein: CASSQVIGRVQFF. In DNA, the CDR3 is TGCGCCAGCAGCCAAGTAATCGGACGGGTGCAGTTCTTC. This chain uses TRBV4-3 with TRBJ2-1; D not resolved. The CDR3 has 13 amino acids. V lost 1 base and J lost 12, with 13 bases in between. Germline CDR1 is LGHNA and CDR2 is YSLEER.

The chain uses TRBV21-1 and TRBJ2-3; no DNA check was done on the table's D call, TRBD1. TRBV21-1 is deemed a pseudogene. CDR3 length equals 14 residues. The CDR3 sequence is CASSTGQGLDTQYF. The CDR3 DNA reads as TGTGCCAGCAGCACGGGACAGGGTTTGGATACGCAGTATTTT.

The chain couples TRBV5-1 to TRBJ1-1; 8 bases map to TRBD1. CDR3 size: 16 residues. Germline lookup yields CDR1 SGHRS and CDR2 YFSETQ. V dropped 0 bases and J dropped 5; count of bases not matched to a gene: 9. CDR3 in DNA: TGCGCCAGCAGCTTGGAGGGCAGGGGGCGGTTTACTGAAGCTTTCTTT. It translates to CASSLEGRGRFTEAFF.

V gene TRBV19 combines with J gene TRBJ2-7; TRBD2 matches at 9 bases. Germline trimming cut 1 base from V and 4 bases from J; bases unmatched to any gene: 5. CDR1 and CDR2 from the germline V gene are LNHDA and SQIVND (reference sequence). The CDR3 has 15 amino acids. The CDR3 region is CASSIGVAGVYEQYF. CDR3 in DNA: TGTGCCAGTAGTATAGGTGTAGCGGGAGTGTACGAGCAGTACTTC.

V and J are TRBV9 and TRBJ2-6; 10 bases map to TRBD1. CDR1 is SGDLS and CDR2 is YYNGEE in the germline V gene. This CDR3 has 17 residues. The V gene end was trimmed by 4 bases and the J gene end by 0 bases; junction bases not matched to a gene: 4. The CDR3 sequence is CASSLRQGASGANVLTF. In nucleotides, the CDR3 is TGTGCCAGCAGCTTACGACAGGGGGCCTCTGGGGCCAACGTCCTGACTTTC.

V gene TRBV27 combines with J gene TRBJ2-2, with 7 bases identical to TRBD2. V shed 7 bases, J shed 5 bases, and the junction held 13 bases outside the gene matches. This CDR3 has 16 amino acids. Germline assignment: CDR1 MNHEY and CDR2 SMNVEV (reference sequence). The CDR3 DNA sequence: TGTGCCAGCAACTCCGGTTTGGGGAGGGAAACCGGGGAGCTGTTTTTT. Residues: CASNSGLGRETGELFF.

V gene TRBV7-9 combines with J gene TRBJ2-4, with D possibly matching TRBD2 (5 bases). Germline V gene sequence: CDR1 SEHNR, CDR2 FQNEAQ (reference sequence). This CDR3 is 15 amino acids long. Trimming cost V 2 bases and J 4 bases, with 12 bases left between them. The CDR3 nucleotides are TGTGCCAGCAGCTTATTGCCTTCGGGGAAAAACATTCAGTACTTC. As protein: CASSLLPSGKNIQYF.

The genes are TRBV6-5 and TRBJ1-4; 7 positions agree with TRBD1. CDR3 length equals 16 residues. The V gene's germline CDR1 is MNHEY and CDR2 SVGAGI. The junction had 10 bases not matched to a gene; V was cut back by 2 bases and J by 7 bases. As DNA, the CDR3 is TGTGCCAGCAGTTACCGAGAGACAGGGCCGCCTGAAAAACTGTTTTTT. It is translated as CASSYRETGPPEKLFF.

For this clone: Different DNA sequences within this sample yield the same CDR3. The gene calls are TRBV7-2 and TRBJ2-7, with 10 bases lining up with TRBD2. J lost 7 bases, V lost 1 base, and 4 bases had no gene match. Germline V gene data show CDR1 as SGHTA and CDR2 as FQGNSA. CDR3 size: 14 residues. CDR3: CASSLGTSGGEQYF. The CDR3 DNA reads as TGTGCCAGCAGCTTAGGGACTAGCGGAGGGGAGCAGTACTTC.